This T cell receptor (beta chain) was found in a study of CD8+ T cells in alopecia areata. Study observations and caveats: Numerous clones, expanded in lesions, remained in scalp and blood during tofacitinib.

Following RNA extraction, reverse transcription yielded cDNA that acted as the sequencing template. Sequencing was performed with immunoSEQ multiplex PCR; in TCRdb, only in-frame clones are kept and a portion is missing. Here the sample spans around 190,000 clones, under 70% being singletons. CDR3 length equals 14 residues. Trimming stripped 0 bases from V and 7 bases from J, with 15 bases between. Looked up from germline, CDR1 is GTSNPN and CDR2 is SVGIG (reference sequence). On this clone: Its antigen is unknown.

The treatment here: oral pan-JAK inhibitor, 5-10 mg twice daily. Obtained from alopecia areata patients were lesional scalp punch biopsies along with peripheral blood. The rearrangement links TRBV30 to TRBJ1-2; tentative D call: TRBD1 (6 bases). Source: CD4+ T cells sorted from blood, taken at week 4, from a patient treated with tofacitinib. The source is a human donor with alopecia areata. The CDR3 region is CAWSVTTGSGGYTF. The DNA for the CDR3 is TGTGCCTGGAGTGTAACTACAGGGAGTGGTGGCTACACCTTC.